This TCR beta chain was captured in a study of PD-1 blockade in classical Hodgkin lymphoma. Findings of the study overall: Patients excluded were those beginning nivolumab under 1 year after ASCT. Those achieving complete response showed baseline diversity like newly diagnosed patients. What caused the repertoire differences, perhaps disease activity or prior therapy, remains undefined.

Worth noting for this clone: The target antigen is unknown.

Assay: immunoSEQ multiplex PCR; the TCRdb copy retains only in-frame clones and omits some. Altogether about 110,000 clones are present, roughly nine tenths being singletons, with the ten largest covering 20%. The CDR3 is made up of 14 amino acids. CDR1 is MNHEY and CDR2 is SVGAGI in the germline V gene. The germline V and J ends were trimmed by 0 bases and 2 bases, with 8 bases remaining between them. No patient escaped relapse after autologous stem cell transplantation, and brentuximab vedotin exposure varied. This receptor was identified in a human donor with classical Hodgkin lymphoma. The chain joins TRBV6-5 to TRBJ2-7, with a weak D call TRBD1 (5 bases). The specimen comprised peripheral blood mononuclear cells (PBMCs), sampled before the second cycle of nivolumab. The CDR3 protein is CASSYSPRAYEQYF. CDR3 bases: TGTGCCAGCAGTTACTCTCCCAGGGCCTACGAGCAGTACTTC.